A selection of T cell receptor beta chains follows, all from one sample in a study of a mutant IDH1 vaccine in newly diagnosed glioma. These receptors have no identified antigens. Generated by immunoSEQ multiplex PCR, the TCRdb table keeps only in-frame clones and is missing some. The sample has approximately 30,000 clones, roughly 80% seen once; the top ten hold roughly 10%. This sample comprised PBMCs, obtained from a glioma patient whose treatment included an IDH1 peptide vaccine. All receptors come from a woman in her twenties or thirties with glioma. Some clones in this sample may be carry-over from other donors' samples. CDR3s include the opening cysteine and the closing phenylalanine or tryptophan. Fields, in order: clone size, D gene, V gene, J gene, CDR3 length, CDR3 DNA, CDR3 protein. D genes are given only for firm matches. Expanded clones are given a class, and other clones once, few, many or no size at all.

size: NA; D: TRBD1; V: TRBV5-4; J: TRBJ2-7; length: 14; DNA: TGTGCCAGCAGCTCGCGGACAGGGACCTACGAGCAGTACTTC; CDR3: CASSSRTGTYEQYF
size: NA; D: NA; V: TRBV28; J: TRBJ2-7; length: 12; DNA: TGTGCCAGCAGTTTTCGGGGCTACGAGCAGTACTTC; CDR3: CASSFRGYEQYF
size: NA; D: NA; V: TRBV10-2; J: TRBJ2-1; length: 16; DNA: TGCGCCAGCAGTGGCAGTACTACTAGGATGCACAATGAGCAGTTCTTC; CDR3: CASSGSTTRMHNEQFF
size: few; D: NA; V: TRBV7-9; J: TRBJ1-1; length: 14; DNA: TGTGCCAGCAGCCCTGGGACGAAGAACACTGAAGCTTTCTTT; CDR3: CASSPGTKNTEAFF
size: NA; D: NA; V: TRBV2; J: TRBJ2-7; length: 14; DNA: TGTGCCAGCAGTGAAGCTGAGTCCCGCGGCGAGCAGTACTTC; CDR3: CASSEAESRGEQYF
size: few; D: NA; V: TRBV2; J: TRBJ1-5; length: 14; DNA: TGTGCCAGCAGTGGGTCTGGGGGGGATCAGCCCCAGCATTTT; CDR3: CASSGSGGDQPQHF
size: few; D: TRBD1; V: TRBV30; J: TRBJ1-1; length: 13; DNA: TGTGCCTGGAGTGTATCAACAGGGGGTGAAGCTTTCTTT; CDR3: CAWSVSTGGEAFF
size: NA; D: NA; V: TRBV2; J: TRBJ1-1; length: 11; DNA: TGTGCCAGCAGTACGAGGGTTGAAGCTTTCTTT; CDR3: CASSTRVEAFF
size: NA; D: NA; V: TRBV19; J: TRBJ2-7; length: 13; DNA: TGTGCCAGTAGTATAGGGAACCTCTACGAGCAGTACTTC; CDR3: CASSIGNLYEQYF
size: NA; D: NA; V: TRBV6-1; J: TRBJ2-7; length: 13; DNA: TGTGCCAGCAGCGGGGATTGGGAGCGGGAGCAGTACTTC; CDR3: CASSGDWEREQYF
size: NA; D: NA; V: TRBV27; J: TRBJ1-1; length: 16; DNA: TGTGCCAGCAGTTTATTTTTCCGGGGTGATAGGACTGAAGCTTTCTTT; CDR3: CASSLFFRGDRTEAFF
size: NA; D: NA; V: TRBV27; J: TRBJ2-7; length: 19; DNA: TGTGCCAGCAGTTTATTTTATAGAGGGCAGACGACAGAGACCTACGAGCAGTACTTC; CDR3: CASSLFYRGQTTETYEQYF
size: NA; D: NA; V: TRBV6-5; J: TRBJ2-7; length: 14; DNA: TGTGCCAGCAGTTATGCGGTGGAATCCTACGAGCAGTACTTC; CDR3: CASSYAVESYEQYF
size: NA; D: NA; V: TRBV25-1; J: TRBJ2-5; length: 14; DNA: TGTGCCAGCAGTGAATTGGAGTACCAAGAGACCCAGTACTTC; CDR3: CASSELEYQETQYF
size: NA; D: NA; V: TRBV18; J: TRBJ1-5; length: 14; DNA: TGTGCCAGCTCACCAGGGGTTAGCAATCAGCCCCAGCATTTT; CDR3: CASSPGVSNQPQHF
size: once; D: NA; V: TRBV5-1; J: TRBJ2-7; length: 13; DNA: TGCGCCAGCAGCTTGTCCGGGATCCACGAGCAGTACTTC; CDR3: CASSLSGIHEQYF
size: NA; D: NA; V: TRBV20-1; J: TRBJ1-2; length: 11; DNA: TGCAGTGCTAGCAACCAGGGTGGCTACACCTTC; CDR3: CSASNQGGYTF
size: NA; D: NA; V: TRBV19; J: TRBJ2-2; length: 16; DNA: TGTGCCAGTAGCCCCTCACAGGGGAGGGACACCGGGGAGCTGTTTTTT; CDR3: CASSPSQGRDTGELFF
size: NA; D: TRBD1; V: TRBV5-1; J: TRBJ2-7; length: 18; DNA: TGCGCCAGCAGTCCTATTGTCCTAGACAGGGAAAGGTACTACGAGCAGTACTTC; CDR3: CASSPIVLDRERYYEQYF